What follows is one TCR beta chain and its context. This entry is derived from a study of blood T cell repertoires in COVID-19. The CDR3 has 14 residues. V was pared by 4 bases and J by 2 bases, with 5 bases of the junction left unmatched. Germline V lookup: CDR1 SGHDT, CDR2 YYEEEE. TCRdb's copy holds only in-frame clones and misses some; the assay was immunoSEQ multiplex PCR. The data contain hundreds of thousands of clones, approximately 91% of them singletons. The specimen was peripheral blood. The sequence came from a woman in her twenties or thirties with acute or convalescent COVID-19. The chain couples TRBV5-6 to TRBJ1-2, with 7 bases that match TRBD1. CDR3 bases: TGTGCCAGCAGCGACACAGGGGACAACTATGGCTACACCTTC. Encoded protein: CASSDTGDNYGYTF.